Included here is one T cell receptor (beta chain) sequence, with context. No antigen is known for it. Unique molecular identifiers were affixed to single, distinct cDNA molecules. Using its own MiXCR run on the 5' RACE reads, TCRdb lists one record per CDR3 protein. Of roughly 48,000 distinct CDR3 sequences in the sample, around 6% were seen once. The data were taken from a study of early T cells in non-severe SARS-CoV-2 infection. Study-wide background: The study sequenced bulk RNA from unsorted whole blood, with chains unpaired. Whole-study findings and limits: VDJdb-based matching was biased toward anti-spike CD8 responses and missed private and CD4 specificities.

Germline V CDR1 and CDR2: SNHLY, FYNNEI. J lost 2 bases, V lost 6 bases, and 7 bases had no gene match. This CDR3 contains 15 residues. The receptor's source is an adult who was a healthcare worker with PCR-confirmed SARS-CoV-2 infection or an uninfected control (not recorded which). Sequencing was performed on whole blood. The chain employs TRBV2 and TRBJ2-3; 8 bases agree with TRBD1. The DNA for the CDR3 is TGTGCCAGCAGGAGGGGACAGGCCGACACAGATACGCAGTATTTT. Residues: CASRRGQADTDTQYF.